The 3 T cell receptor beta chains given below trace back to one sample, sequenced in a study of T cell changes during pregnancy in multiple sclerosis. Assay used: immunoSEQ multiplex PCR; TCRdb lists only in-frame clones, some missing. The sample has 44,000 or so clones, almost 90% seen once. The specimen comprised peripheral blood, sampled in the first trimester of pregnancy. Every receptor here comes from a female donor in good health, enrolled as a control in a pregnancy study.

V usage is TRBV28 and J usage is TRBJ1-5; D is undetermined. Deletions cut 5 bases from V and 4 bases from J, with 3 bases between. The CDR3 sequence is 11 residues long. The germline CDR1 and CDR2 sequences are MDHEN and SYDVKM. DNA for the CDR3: TGTGCCAGCAGTCAGAATCAGCCCCAGCATTTT. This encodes CASSQNQPQHF.

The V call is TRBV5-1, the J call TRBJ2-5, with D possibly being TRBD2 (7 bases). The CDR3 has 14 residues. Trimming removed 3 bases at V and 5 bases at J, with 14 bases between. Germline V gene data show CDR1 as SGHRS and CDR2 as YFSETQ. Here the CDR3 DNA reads TGCGCCAGCAGCTACGGGGGGCTCGAGGAGACCCAGTACTTC. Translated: CASSYGGLEETQYF.

CDR3 coding DNA: TGTGCCAGCAGACCTCCGGGCTCCTACGAGCAGTACTTC. Amino acid sequence: CASRPPGSYEQYF. This chain links TRBV6-5 with TRBJ2-7; D is uncertain. V was trimmed by 6 bases and J by 0 bases, leaving 9 bases between them. Per the germline V gene, CDR1 is MNHEY and CDR2 is SVGAGI. There are 13 residues in the CDR3.